Listed below are T cell receptor beta chains from one sample, sequenced in a study of PD-L1 blockade in urothelial cancer. The repertoire was sequenced with immunoSEQ multiplex PCR; TCRdb's copy has only in-frame clones and lacks some. The table lists about 32,000 clones, around 83% of them singletons. The material sequenced was PBMCs, taken around atezolizumab (anti-PD-L1) treatment. The receptors derive from a man between 60 and 70 years old with urothelial cancer. CDR3s include the opening cysteine and the closing phenylalanine or tryptophan. A D gene is named only where the DNA matches it firmly. Clone sizes are given selectively: once, few, many, or a class where the clone is expanded.

CDR3nt | CDR3aa | v_gene | abundance | d_gene | j_gene
TGTGCCAGCAGTTACCACAGTGGAAACACTGAAGCTTTCTTT | CASSYHSGNTEAFF | TRBV6-5 | NA | NA | TRBJ1-1
TGTGCCAGCAGCTTTGGGGGGGGGCCCTATAATTCACCCCTCCACTTT | CASSFGGGPYNSPLHF | TRBV7-9 | NA | NA | TRBJ1-6
TGCGCCAGCAGCTACACAGGAGACCTTTACAATGAGCAGTTCTTC | CASSYTGDLYNEQFF | TRBV5-1 | NA | NA | TRBJ2-1
TGTGCCAGCAGCCCCCCCGGGACAGCGACGGTCCGCTATGGCTACACCTTC | CASSPPGTATVRYGYTF | TRBV7-9 | NA | TRBD1 | TRBJ1-2
TGTGCCAGCTCACCGACAGGGCCACCCACAGATACGCAGTATTTT | CASSPTGPPTDTQYF | TRBV18 | NA | TRBD1 | TRBJ2-3
TGTGCCAGCTCACCACCATCCGTGAACACTGAAGCTTTCTTT | CASSPPSVNTEAFF | TRBV18 | few | NA | TRBJ1-1
TGTGCCAGCAGCTTACGGGACAGCAGCTCCTATAATTCACCCCTCCACTTT | CASSLRDSSSYNSPLHF | TRBV7-2 | NA | TRBD1 | TRBJ1-6
TGTGCCAGCAGCTTGGGCGGCGGCGGGACCTATGGCTACACCTTC | CASSLGGGGTYGYTF | TRBV5-6 | NA | NA | TRBJ1-2
TGCGCCAGCAGAGGCGGACTTAGCACAGATACGCAGTATTTT | CASRGGLSTDTQYF | TRBV5-1 | once | NA | TRBJ2-3
TGTGCCAGCAGCTGGGGTCCAACAGGGGTTAATTCACCCCTCCACTTT | CASSWGPTGVNSPLHF | TRBV5-4 | NA | TRBD1 | TRBJ1-6
TGCGCCAGCAGCTTGGTAGCGGACACAGATACGCAGTATTTT | CASSLVADTDTQYF | TRBV5-1 | once | NA | TRBJ2-3
TGTGCCAGTAACGAGGACAGGGCCGGTGAAAAACTGTTTTTT | CASNEDRAGEKLFF | TRBV19 | NA | TRBD1 | TRBJ1-4
TGTGCCAGCTCCCTCGGACAGGAGGGCACTGAAGCTTTCTTT | CASSLGQEGTEAFF | TRBV18 | NA | TRBD1 | TRBJ1-1
TGTGCCAGCAGCTTCGGTCTAACCAACCAAGAGACCCAGTACTTC | CASSFGLTNQETQYF | TRBV5-6 | NA | NA | TRBJ2-5
TGCAGCGTTGTAGTCAGGGGGGCGTTCACTGAAGCTTTCTTT | CSVVVRGAFTEAFF | TRBV29-1 | NA | TRBD1 | TRBJ1-1
TGTGCCAGCAGCTCATGGACAGGGGGGGGTTCACCCCTCCACTTT | CASSSWTGGGSPLHF | TRBV13 | NA | TRBD1 | TRBJ1-6
TGTGCCAGCAGCTTGGGTAATAGCGGGGTATTTGCCGGGGAGCTGTTTTTT | CASSLGNSGVFAGELFF | TRBV5-5 | once | TRBD2 | TRBJ2-2
TGTGCCAGCAGGACAGGGGCGGGCAACATTCAGTACTTC | CASRTGAGNIQYF | TRBV6-6 | NA | TRBD1 | TRBJ2-4
TGTGCCTGGAGTGTAATGGGCAGGGGGCTCTACAATGAGCAGTTCTTC | CAWSVMGRGLYNEQFF | TRBV30 | NA | TRBD1 | TRBJ2-1
TGTGCCAGCAGTTTATTTTTGGGGGACATATACGAGCAGTACTTC | CASSLFLGDIYEQYF | TRBV27 | NA | NA | TRBJ2-7
TGCGCCAGCAGCTGGGAGGGGTACTACTCTGGAAACACCATATATTTT | CASSWEGYYSGNTIYF | TRBV5-1 | NA | NA | TRBJ1-3
TGTGCCATCAGTGGCGGGACGGTGGGGGAGCAGTACTTC | CAISGGTVGEQYF | TRBV10-3 | once | NA | TRBJ2-7
TGTGCCAGCTCACCTCTAGGGGGTCAACCGAACACTGAAGCTTTCTTT | CASSPLGGQPNTEAFF | TRBV18 | NA | NA | TRBJ1-1
TGTGCCATCAGTGAAACTAGCCCCGTGATTAATGAGCAGTTCTTC | CAISETSPVINEQFF | TRBV10-3 | NA | NA | TRBJ2-1
TGTGCCAGTATCCGTGCCAGGGGACACGAAGGTGCGGAGACCCAGTACTTC | CASIRARGHEGAETQYF | TRBV11-3 | NA | NA | TRBJ2-5
TGTGCCAGCAGCGTAGACGGGCAGGGGGGCTACACCTTC | CASSVDGQGGYTF | TRBV9 | few | NA | TRBJ1-2
TGTGCCAGTAGTAGTACCCGACTAGCCAAAAACATTCAGTACTTC | CASSSTRLAKNIQYF | TRBV19 | NA | NA | TRBJ2-4
TGTGCCAGCAGCCAAGATCTCGTAAACACCATATATTTT | CASSQDLVNTIYF | TRBV14 | NA | NA | TRBJ1-3
TGTGCCAGCAGCACCGCCCAGACAGGTAGGAATGAGCAGTTCTTC | CASSTAQTGRNEQFF | TRBV27 | NA | NA | TRBJ2-1
TGTGCCAGTAGTATCGGCGGGGCGGGCACTGAAGCTTTCTTT | CASSIGGAGTEAFF | TRBV19 | NA | NA | TRBJ1-1
TGTGCCAGCAGCTTGGAAGCGCGGGGGGGCGGGCGGAGGGAGCAGTTCTTC | CASSLEARGGGRREQFF | TRBV5-4 | NA | TRBD2 | TRBJ2-1
TGTGCCAGCAGACGATCCGGGGGGGGCTCGTCGTCCTACGAGCAGTACTTC | CASRRSGGGSSSYEQYF | TRBV13 | NA | TRBD2 | TRBJ2-7
TGTGCCAGCAGCTTAGAGGCGGCAGGGCTTGGCTACACCTTC | CASSLEAAGLGYTF | TRBV11-2 | NA | NA | TRBJ1-2
TGTGCCAGCAGACAGGCCGCGAGCGGGGGAACGCAGTATTTT | CASRQAASGGTQYF | TRBV7-8 | NA | TRBD2 | TRBJ2-3
TGCAGTGCCCCATCTGGAAACACCATATATTTT | CSAPSGNTIYF | TRBV20-1 | NA | NA | TRBJ1-3
TGTGCCAGCAGTATGATCGCAGGGCGAGAGACCCAGTACTTC | CASSMIAGRETQYF | TRBV6-5 | NA | NA | TRBJ2-5
TGTGCCAGCACCAGGACAGGCGGAAACACCATATATTTT | CASTRTGGNTIYF | TRBV9 | once | TRBD1 | TRBJ1-3
TGCGCCAGCAGCTCGGGACTGGCTAGCACAGATACGCAGTATTTT | CASSSGLASTDTQYF | TRBV5-1 | few | NA | TRBJ2-3
TGTGCCAGCAGTTACAGGGGGCTGGGGTACGAGCAGTACTTC | CASSYRGLGYEQYF | TRBV6-5 | NA | TRBD1 | TRBJ2-7
TGTGCCAGTCAAATCAGGCAGAATACTAATCAGCCCCAGCATTTT | CASQIRQNTNQPQHF | TRBV19 | NA | NA | TRBJ1-5
TGTGCCAGCAGCTTGGGAGGAGGGCAGCCCCAGCATTTT | CASSLGGGQPQHF | TRBV5-4 | NA | NA | TRBJ1-5
TGTGCCAGCAGCGCAGGACAGGGCGGGCCTGAAGCTTTCTTT | CASSAGQGGPEAFF | TRBV7-6 | NA | TRBD1 | TRBJ1-1
TGTGCCAGCAGGCGGGACTTCTACGAGCAGTACTTC | CASRRDFYEQYF | TRBV6-5 | few | NA | TRBJ2-7
TGTGCCAGCAGCTTAGGCAGCTACAATGAGCAGTTCTTC | CASSLGSYNEQFF | TRBV7-9 | NA | NA | TRBJ2-1
TGTGCCAGCAGTTATCTCCGCGGGGCTAGCACAGATACGCAGTATTTT | CASSYLRGASTDTQYF | TRBV6-5 | NA | NA | TRBJ2-3
TGTGCCAGCTCACTCGGGACTCAGAACACTGAAGCTTTCTTT | CASSLGTQNTEAFF | TRBV18 | few | NA | TRBJ1-1
TGTGCCATCAGTGAGTCGCGCCTAGTCAACGCAGATACGCAGTATTTT | CAISESRLVNADTQYF | TRBV10-3 | NA | NA | TRBJ2-3
TGTGCCAGCAGTGACTTGGGAGGGCCCGGGGAGCTGTTTTTT | CASSDLGGPGELFF | TRBV6-1 | once | TRBD2 | TRBJ2-2
TGTGCCAGCAGTTTGTTTCAGGGAAACCAAGAGACCCAGTACTTC | CASSLFQGNQETQYF | TRBV6-6 | NA | NA | TRBJ2-5
TGTGCCAGCAGCTTACTTTTGCAAGAGACCCAGTACTTC | CASSLLLQETQYF | TRBV5-6 | once | NA | TRBJ2-5
TGCGCCAGCAGCCCCAGGACTAGCGGGAAATTGACGAACACCGGGGAGCTGTTTTTT | CASSPRTSGKLTNTGELFF | TRBV5-1 | NA | TRBD2 | TRBJ2-2
TGTGCCAGTAGTATAGACGAGATCTATGGCTACACCTTC | CASSIDEIYGYTF | TRBV19 | once | NA | TRBJ1-2
TGTGCCAGCCCTCTAGCGGGGGGTAACACCGGGGAGCTGTTTTTT | CASPLAGGNTGELFF | TRBV7-2 | NA | TRBD2 | TRBJ2-2